The next 30 T cell receptor beta chains were all read from a single sample in a study of cytomegalovirus exposure and HLA in healthy donors. Primers for the PCR totalled 60 Vbeta and 13 Jbeta. Profiling relied on immunoSEQ multiplex PCR, and the TCRdb table lists in-frame clones only, not all of them. Altogether 99,000 or so clones are present, 70% to 75% being singletons, with the ten largest covering 1% to 1.5%. Sequenced input: PBMCs. All receptors derive from a man aged 35-49 years in good health and CMV-seronegative.

A few counts support this clone. V usage is TRBV10-1 and J usage is TRBJ2-1, with a tentative D call TRBD1 (6 bases). CDR3 length equals 11 residues. The V gene lost 3 bases and the J gene lost 15 bases, with 12 bases spanning the gap. Germline V gene data show CDR1 as WNHNN and CDR2 as SYGVQD (reference sequence). The CDR3 coding sequence is TGCGCCAGCAGTGAATTCGGGACATTGTTCTTC. As protein: CASSEFGTLFF.

V is TRBV29-1 and J is TRBJ2-1; D may be TRBD1 (5 bases). Germline V CDR1 and CDR2: SQVTM, ANQGSEA. Trimming cost V 3 bases and J 0 bases, with 9 bases left between them. This CDR3 is 14 amino acids long. As DNA, the CDR3 is TGCAGCGTTGACCTAACAGGCTCCTACAATGAGCAGTTCTTC. It specifies CSVDLTGSYNEQFF.

V and J are TRBV5-1 and TRBJ2-1; TRBD1 matches 10 bases. The CDR3 is made up of 15 amino acids. V gave up 0 bases and J gave up 10 bases; unmatched junction bases: 7. Germline CDR1 reads SGHRS; CDR2 reads YFSETQ. The DNA of the CDR3 is TGCGCCAGCAGCTTGGCAGGACAGGGGGTAGAGGAGCAGTTCTTC. Its protein product is CASSLAGQGVEEQFF.

J is TRBJ1-1 and V is TRBV11-2; 8 nucleotides line up with TRBD1. This CDR3 has 13 amino acids. The germline V gene encodes CDR1 SGHAT and CDR2 FQNNGV. With 3 bases clipped from V and 4 bases from J, the junction kept 1 base outside the gene matches. CDR3 in DNA: TGTGCCAGCAGCTTTACAGGGGGCACTGAAGCTTTCTTT. Protein: CASSFTGGTEAFF.

The chain carries TRBV5-1 and TRBJ1-2; 8 bases match TRBD1. Germline V gene lookup returns CDR1 SGHRS and CDR2 YFSETQ. Trimming removed 3 bases from V and 3 bases from J; junction bases left unmatched: 4. The CDR3 runs to 14 residues. CDR3 sequence reads: CASSWETGDYGYTF. CDR3 coding DNA: TGCGCCAGCAGCTGGGAGACAGGGGACTATGGCTACACCTTC.

V gene TRBV5-6 combines with J gene TRBJ2-3; 7 bases map to TRBD1. With 4 bases clipped from V and 2 bases from J, the junction kept 10 bases outside the gene matches. Germline-derived CDR1 and CDR2 are SGHDT and YYEEEE. The CDR3 loop spans 16 amino acids. The CDR3 protein is CASSPIDRALTDTQYF. As DNA, the CDR3 is TGTGCCAGCAGCCCTATAGACAGGGCCCTCACAGATACGCAGTATTTT.

The genes are TRBV7-2 and TRBJ2-7; TRBD1 aligns across 11 bases. Germline V lookup: CDR1 SGHTA, CDR2 FQGNSA. There are 14 residues in the CDR3. V lost 3 bases and J lost 2; bases outside the gene matches: 0. The CDR3 sequence is CASSLDRGPYEQYF. As DNA, the CDR3 is TGTGCCAGCAGCTTGGACAGGGGGCCCTACGAGCAGTACTTC.

This clone was detected only a few times. This chain links TRBV11-2 with TRBJ2-7, with 9 nucleotides matching TRBD2. V trimming: 3 bases; J trimming: 0 bases; junction bases outside the gene matches: 6. The CDR3 is 16 amino acids. Germline CDR1 is SGHAT and CDR2 is FQNNGV. CDR3: CASSLEGREGSYEQYF. The CDR3, as DNA: TGTGCCAGCAGCTTGGAAGGGCGGGAGGGCTCCTACGAGCAGTACTTC.

This sequence joins TRBV18 and TRBJ1-4, with D possibly matching TRBD1 (5 bases). This CDR3 is built from 16 residues. Trimming left V 2 bases short and J 2 bases short, with 12 bases between. Per germline, CDR1 KGHSH and CDR2 LQKENI. This CDR3 is CASSPSGLVTNEKLFF. The CDR3 DNA reads as TGTGCCAGCTCACCATCGGGACTCGTGACTAATGAAAAACTGTTTTTT.

The chain employs TRBV27 and TRBJ1-1, with TRBD1 matching over 8 bases. CDR3 length: 18 amino acids. Losses at the gene ends were 1 base for V and 0 bases for J; bases not matched to a gene: 10. Per germline, CDR1 MNHEY and CDR2 SMNVEV (reference sequence). The DNA of the CDR3 is TGTGCCAGCAGTTTATTGGCCAGGGGGCGAGTTGTGAACACTGAAGCTTTCTTT. Translating gives CASSLLARGRVVNTEAFF.

J is TRBJ2-1 and V is TRBV5-1; 12 bases map to TRBD2. The length of the CDR3 is 15 residues. Germline V gene sequence: CDR1 SGHRS, CDR2 YFSETQ. V gave up 4 bases and J gave up 6 bases; unmatched junction bases: 5. CDR3 in DNA: TGCGCCAGCAGCCCGCGGACTAGCGGGGCCAATGAGCAGTTCTTC. Its protein product is CASSPRTSGANEQFF.

This chain joins TRBV2 and TRBJ2-1, with 8 bases identical to TRBD2. The CDR3 totals 16 residues. Germline lookup yields CDR1 SNHLY and CDR2 FYNNEI. The V gene end was trimmed by 3 bases and the J gene end by 10 bases; junction bases not matched to a gene: 14. In nucleotides, the CDR3 is TGTGCCAGCAGTGAGCTCGGGGGGGCATTCGAACGCGAGCAGTTCTTC. This translates into CASSELGGAFEREQFF.

In nucleotides, the CDR3 is TGTGCCAGCAGCTTAGGCCTAGCGGGGGCCGTCGAGACCCAGTACTTC. It codes for CASSLGLAGAVETQYF. V and J are TRBV11-2 and TRBJ2-5; 10 bases fit TRBD2. Germline CDR1 is SGHAT and CDR2 is FQNNGV. V trimming: 1 base; J trimming: 5 bases; junction bases outside the gene matches: 7. This CDR3 has 16 amino acids.

The chain is built from TRBV5-4 and TRBJ2-1; 11 bases agree with TRBD2. Germline CDR1 SGHNT, CDR2 YYREEE (reference sequence). V was pared by 3 bases and J by 6 bases, with 5 bases of the junction left unmatched. There are 15 residues in the CDR3. CDR3: CASSSTSGAPNEQFF. The DNA of the CDR3 is TGTGCCAGCAGCTCGACTAGCGGGGCCCCCAATGAGCAGTTCTTC.

The genes are TRBV19 and TRBJ2-7, with 8 positions matching TRBD2. CDR1 is LNHDA and CDR2 is SQIVND in the germline V gene (reference sequence). The ends lost 1 base at V and 4 bases at J; junction bases unmatched: 3. The CDR3 runs 14 residues. CDR3 sequence: CASSIASGSYEQYF. Written as DNA, the CDR3 is TGTGCCAGTAGTATAGCGAGCGGGAGTTACGAGCAGTACTTC.

V is TRBV19 and J is TRBJ2-7; TRBD2 might be the D (5 bases). The germline gives CDR1 LNHDA, CDR2 SQIVND (reference sequence). The CDR3 contains 13 residues. Between the trimmed V and J ends, which lost 5 bases and 2 bases, there was a span of 10 bases. The CDR3 reads CASSPDYTYEQYF. As DNA, the CDR3 is TGTGCCAGTAGTCCAGACTACACCTACGAGCAGTACTTC.

The genes are TRBV6-5 and TRBJ2-1; possibly TRBD2 for D (7 bases). Germline lookup yields CDR1 MNHEY and CDR2 SVGAGI. The ends were cut back, 0 bases at V and 7 bases at J, with 16 bases in the middle. This CDR3 contains 16 residues. CDR3 protein: CASSYSPSGTMNEQFF. The CDR3 DNA reads as TGTGCCAGCAGTTACTCCCCAAGCGGGACAATGAATGAGCAGTTCTTC.

This chain uses TRBV10-3 with TRBJ2-1; 9 bases map to TRBD2. The CDR3 consists of 14 residues. CDR1 is ENHRY and CDR2 is SYGVKD in the germline V gene. J was trimmed by 8 bases and V by 8 bases; bases with no gene match: 10. CDR3 loop: CAISVAGGIYEQFF. CDR3 nucleotides: TGTGCCATCTCCGTCGCGGGAGGGATCTATGAGCAGTTCTTC.

The V call is TRBV5-1, the J call TRBJ2-1, with D possibly being TRBD1 (6 bases). Germline CDR1 and CDR2: SGHRS and YFSETQ. Trimming left V 1 base short and J 4 bases short, with 21 bases between. The CDR3 contains 18 residues. CDR3 in DNA: TGCGCCAGCAGCTTGTCTCCCGACAGGTTGGGTGGATACAATGAGCAGTTCTTC. Translated: CASSLSPDRLGGYNEQFF.

The genes are TRBV18 and TRBJ1-1; D might be TRBD1 (6 bases). Trimming pared 2 bases from V and 0 bases from J, leaving 13 bases between. Looked up from germline, CDR1 is KGHSH and CDR2 is LQKENI. The CDR3 has 16 amino acids. The CDR3 bases are TGTGCCAGCTCACCAAGAACAGGGTACATGAACACTGAAGCTTTCTTT. The encoded protein is CASSPRTGYMNTEAFF.

CDR3 region: CASSKGDRVNTEAFF. CDR3 nucleotide sequence: TGTGCCAGCAGCAAAGGGGACAGGGTGAACACTGAAGCTTTCTTT. V usage is TRBV21-1 and J usage is TRBJ1-1; TRBD1 is the table's D call, not checked against the DNA. TRBV21-1 corresponds to a pseudogene. The CDR3 length is 15 residues.

The table lists this clone with a count of one. The gene calls are TRBV7-2 and TRBJ2-7; D perhaps matches TRBD1 (6 bases). The CDR3 spans 15 residues. V was shortened by 5 bases and J by 2 bases, with 16 bases between the two germline ends. Germline V gene data show CDR1 as SGHTA and CDR2 as FQGNSA. DNA of the CDR3: TGTGCCAGCAGCCCAAAGAGGACAGAGACCTACGAGCAGTACTTC. It specifies CASSPKRTETYEQYF.

The CDR3 reads CASSKRRAGWTYEQYF. The CDR3 region has the DNA TGTGCCAGCAGCAAAAGAAGGGCAGGGTGGACCTACGAGCAGTACTTC. The chain has TRBV21-1 and TRBJ2-7; the D call TRBD1 from the table was never checked on the DNA. TRBV21-1 is marked as a pseudogene. The CDR3 is 16 amino acids.

This chain connects TRBV28 to TRBJ1-1; TRBD1 aligns across 8 bases. CDR1 is MDHEN and CDR2 is SYDVKM in the germline V gene. With V trimmed by 6 bases and J by 3 bases, 12 bases remained unmatched. CDR3 size: 16 residues. CDR3 DNA: TGTGCCAGCAGACGCCGCCGGACAGGGTGGGACACTGAAGCTTTCTTT. This translates into CASRRRRTGWDTEAFF.

This clone appeared a few times. The chain combines TRBV28 with TRBJ2-7, with 7 bases that match TRBD1. J was trimmed by 5 bases and V by 2 bases; bases with no gene match: 3. This CDR3 comprises 13 residues. Germline V CDR1 and CDR2: MDHEN, SYDVKM. In DNA, the CDR3 is TGTGCCAGCAGTTTAGACAGGGTAAACGAGCAGTACTTC. It yields the protein CASSLDRVNEQYF.

This clone was counted only a few times. The genes are TRBV19 and TRBJ1-2; D unclear. Germline values: CDR1 LNHDA, CDR2 SQIVND (reference sequence). V was trimmed by 5 bases and J by 4 bases, leaving 11 bases between them. CDR3 length: 13 amino acids. The CDR3 protein is CASSWSGTYGYTF. The CDR3 coding sequence is TGTGCCAGTAGTTGGTCGGGTACCTATGGCTACACCTTC. The full variable domain, rest sourced from reference TRBV19 and TRBJ1-2, is DGGITQSPKYLFRKEGQNVTLSCEQNLNHDAMYWYRQDPGQGLRLIYYSQIVNDFQKGDIAEGYSVSREKKESFPLTVTSAQKNPTAFYLCASSWSGTYGYTFGSGTRLTVV.

This clone came up a few times. The V call is TRBV5-1, the J call TRBJ2-5; 7 bases map to TRBD1. With V trimmed by 4 bases and J by 3 bases, 3 bases remained unmatched. Germline CDR1 reads SGHRS; CDR2 reads YFSETQ. The CDR3 is 13 amino acids. The CDR3 spells CASSGDSKETQYF. For the CDR3, the DNA is TGCGCCAGCAGCGGGGACAGCAAAGAGACCCAGTACTTC.

This clone occurred a few times. The chain combines TRBV18 with TRBJ2-7; a weak D match, TRBD2 (5 bases). The length of the CDR3 is 13 residues. Trimming removed 3 bases at V and 4 bases at J, with 10 bases between. Germline CDR1 reads KGHSH; CDR2 reads LQKENI. The CDR3 region is CASSPSSGYEQYF. In DNA, the CDR3 is TGTGCCAGCTCACCTTCCAGCGGTTACGAGCAGTACTTC.

Of note for this clone: At one boundary the junction diverges from the germline segment, which might be a read error. Distinct nucleotide sequences in the sample also encode this CDR3. The chain combines TRBV29-1 with TRBJ1-1; possibly TRBD1 for D (5 bases). Per germline, CDR1 SQVTM and CDR2 ANQGSEA. The CDR3 is 11 residues long. The CDR3 loop reads CSVEDPTEAFF. In nucleotides, the CDR3 is TGCAGCGTTGAAGATCCGACAGAAGCCTTCTTT.

This clone was counted a few times. The chain recombines TRBV11-2 with TRBJ1-1, with D hard to call. There are 13 residues in the CDR3. CDR1 is SGHAT and CDR2 is FQNNGV in the germline V gene. Trimming pared 3 bases from V and 5 bases from J, leaving 10 bases between. The CDR3 sequence is CASSFSTVTEAFF. In nucleotides, the CDR3 is TGTGCCAGCAGCTTCTCCACGGTGACTGAAGCTTTCTTT.